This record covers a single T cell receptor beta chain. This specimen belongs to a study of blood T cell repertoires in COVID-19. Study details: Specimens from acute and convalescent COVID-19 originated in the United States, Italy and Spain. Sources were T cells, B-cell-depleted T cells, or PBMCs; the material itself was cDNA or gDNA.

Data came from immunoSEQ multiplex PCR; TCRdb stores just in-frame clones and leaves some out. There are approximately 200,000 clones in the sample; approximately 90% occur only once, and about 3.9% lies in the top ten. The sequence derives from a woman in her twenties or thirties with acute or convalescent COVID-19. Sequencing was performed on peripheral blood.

The CDR3 sequence: CASSSGRALGEQYF. CDR3 nucleotide sequence: TGCGCCAGCAGTAGCGGGAGGGCCCTCGGCGAGCAGTACTTC. The chain uses TRBV10-1 and TRBJ2-7, with 10 bases aligning to TRBD2. V gave up 5 bases and J gave up 6 bases; unmatched junction bases: 7. The germline CDR1 and CDR2 sequences are WNHNN and SYGVQD (reference sequence). The CDR3 is made up of 14 amino acids.